This T cell receptor (beta chain) stems from a study of OX40 agonist ivuxolimab in advanced cancers. The study in broad terms: The costimulatory receptor OX40 (CD134) was targeted by ivuxolimab, a fully human IgG2 agonistic monoclonal antibody. Three dose-escalation patients achieved partial responses, one with hepatocellular carcinoma and two with cutaneous melanoma. Of the 50 to 55 dose-escalation patients, hepatocellular carcinoma was present in roughly 19, melanoma in some 15, renal cell carcinoma in 9 and head and neck cancer in 9. In the dose-escalation cohort, 82.7% of patients were male, and the mean age was approximately 60 years, with a range of about 23 to 90. Intravenous ivuxolimab was administered to patients every 2 weeks at six dose levels: 0.01, 0.1, 0.3, 1.5, 3 and 10 mg/kg. The point of sequencing TCRbeta in the periphery was to test whether ivuxolimab changed TCR sequence diversity and drove clonal T-cell expansion. The monotherapy dose-escalation portion (N ≈ 57 patients) of the phase I ivuxolimab trial is reported in the paper. Patients were allowed to have had prior anti-PD-1, anti-PD-L1 or anti-CTLA-4 therapy, and approximately 40% of the dose-escalation patients had previously received checkpoint inhibitors. Findings and caveats that apply to the study as a whole: Low levels of normalized T-cell clonal expansion were also seen in some patients who did not respond. The antigen specificity of the clonally expanded peripheral T cells was not determined. In the 0.1-3.0 mg/kg groups, partial responders were among the patients with the lowest normalized peripheral clonal expansion, particularly in CD8+ T cells. After ivuxolimab, more expanded clones were found on average in CD8+ T cells than in CD4+ T cells. Clonal expansion of both CD4+ and CD8+ blood T cells was observed from baseline to week 6 at doses 0.1 to 3.0 mg/kg.

To sequence the TCRbeta CDR3 region, genomic DNA was isolated from the sorted cells. The immunoSEQ Assay was used to sequence the TCRbeta CDR3 regions. This is the immuneACCESS table as TCRdb keeps it, with only in-frame sequences that have V and J called. A part of the clones is gone; compared with another copy, unresolved V genes explain less than half, and the rest is unexplained. The sample includes 100,000 to 150,000 clones, with under 95% observed a single time. The ten largest clones represent 0.7% to 0.85% of the sample. The trial excluded patients who had a history of autoimmune disease or were on systemic immunosuppression. Peripheral blood for TCR sequencing was collected from all dose cohorts at baseline, on cycle 4 day 1, and on cycle 7 day 1. Samples came from an open-label, multicenter, first-in-human phase I dose-escalation trial of ivuxolimab. Adults with locally advanced or metastatic melanoma, renal cell carcinoma, hepatocellular carcinoma or head and neck squamous cell carcinoma were enrolled in the trial. CD4+ and CD8+ T cells were sorted separately from peripheral blood before TCR sequencing.

As concerns this clone: This receptor's antigen is unknown. Qualities for individual bases were not recorded, and no much larger clone is one base off.

Sequences were derived from CD4+ or CD8+ T cells sorted from blood, sampled in a trial of the OX40 agonist ivuxolimab. The sequence was collected from an adult with an advanced solid tumor such as melanoma, head and neck, liver or kidney cancer.

The nucleotides are TGTGCCAGCAGCAGTACTAGCGGGAGGGGGGCAGATACGCAGTATTTT. Its translation is CASSSTSGRGADTQYF. The chain is assembled from TRBV7-3 and TRBJ2-3; 13 junctional bases match TRBD2. V is trimmed back by 5 bases and J by 4 bases, and the junction contains 6 bases that no gene match accounts for. The germline V gene encodes CDR1 SGHTA and CDR2 FQGTGA. The CDR3 runs 16 residues from the cysteine to the phenylalanine. Just CDR3 DNA is preserved here, 48 bases in frame from base 1.